This T cell receptor beta chain was captured in a study of T cells in Graves' hyperthyroidism and ophthalmopathy. Study-wide results and caveats: For ophthalmopathy, model prediction preceded onset by a median roughly 5.9 months.

This clonotype was recorded many times. Its target is unknown. Regions amplified from RNA transcripts were the TCR beta CDR3 regions. Researchers ran a first-round RT-PCR on the TCR CDR3 using the HTBI primer set. TCRdb re-derived calls from the multiplex PCR reads in MiXCR, one entry per CDR3 protein. Of about 350,000 distinct CDR3 sequences in the sample, 18% are singletons; the top ten hold roughly a sixth. This receptor was taken from a woman in her 40s with Graves' ophthalmopathy. The specimen was blood.

The CDR3 sequence is CASCNETSGIYEQYF. CDR3 nucleotides: TGTGCCAGCTGCAACGAGACTAGCGGGATCTACGAGCAGTACTTC. The genes are TRBV2 and TRBJ2-7, with TRBD2 matching 11 bases. Germline V gives CDR1 SNHLY, CDR2 FYNNEI. The CDR3 totals 15 residues. V was pared by 8 bases and J by 3 bases, with 9 bases of the junction left unmatched.